This T cell receptor beta chain comes out of a study of blood T cell repertoires in COVID-19. Across the study: Sample material is recorded as cDNA or gDNA derived from T cells, B-cell-depleted T cells, or PBMCs.

The authors' processing: Cell counts per sample came from amplifying reference gene primers. Assay used: immunoSEQ multiplex PCR; TCRdb lists only in-frame clones, some missing. V, J and clone size were drawn from that table, and D and trimming were deduced from the DNA. This table has 100,000 to 150,000 clones, about 77% appearing once. CDR1 and CDR2 from the germline V gene are MDHEN and SYDVKM. Trimming cost V 3 bases and J 1 base, with 6 bases left between them. The CDR3 sequence is 14 residues long. Sequencing was done on a sample of peripheral blood. This chain links TRBV28 with TRBJ2-2; no reliable D call. The origin of this receptor is a human donor in a cohort sampled during active COVID-19. CDR3 residues: CASSFSMNTGELFF. CDR3 nucleotide sequence: TGTGCCAGCAGTTTTAGTATGAACACCGGGGAGCTGTTTTTT.